This T cell receptor beta chain was sequenced in a study of cytomegalovirus exposure and HLA in healthy donors (dated by TCRdb to the late 2010s). For the wider study: An earlier analysis of some 550 of the donors reported about 250 Gb of sequence data and 100 million to 130 million unique TCR beta sequences from about 200 million T cells. The number of donors typed differed by locus, with roughly 629-640 for A, B, C, DRB1 and DQB1, around 560 for DQA1, over 600 for DPA1, and over 400 for DPB1. Of the roughly 400 genotyped donors, over 70% fell in the genetic ancestry cluster associated with self-reported Caucasian donors. The aim of the study was to test whether cataloging public T cell receptors could identify signatures of past pathogen exposure. About 310 gigabases of sequencing data and 70 million to 100 million unique TCR sequences were included in an early release covering around 600 HLA-typed donors. Four to six DR-DQ haplotypes were handled as single units for association and clustering, since linkage in the cohort was strong. Among about 360 genotyped donors of the cohort, an average of roughly 240,000 unique TCR beta nucleotide sequences were sequenced per donor, around 20% of them non-productive. The study combined high-throughput TCR immunosequencing, statistical association of individual TCRs with disease status, and machine learning to predict cytomegalovirus infection status. A later analysis re-examined previously published TCR beta repertoires from more than 650 donors and added high-resolution HLA genotyping to investigate patterns of TCR occurrence. Along with the approximately 700-subject first cohort, a separate validation cohort of 120 different subjects was used. In an earlier analysis of 587 of the donors, high-throughput TCR beta sequencing was used to judge whether each TCR beta V gene segment behaved as functional or pseudogenic. Donor age, sex, ethnicity and CMV serostatus were collected together with the repertoire data. A later genetic analysis took genome-wide SNP genotypes for about three fifths of the 666 donors and used that subset as a discovery cohort. The study profiled the T cell repertoires of 500 to 800 subjects by immunosequencing and related them to cytomegalovirus serostatus. Rather than drawing on any new phenotypic data, the later analysis identified candidate immune exposures from TCR beta sequences and the way those sequences occurred across donors. HLA typing included class I and class II loci at four-digit resolution. All discovery cohort repertoires had been generated using a single sequencing platform. On the study overall, not on this receptor specifically: In a later genetic analysis, fewer N-insertions in productive TCRs were reported among donors in an Asian-associated ancestry cluster than the roughly 640-donor mean. An earlier analysis of 587 of the donors showed that most TCR beta V segments appeared in productive rearrangements either about 87% or about 30% of the time, which broadly matched IMGT annotations. Linkage disequilibrium might explain the correlated functional status among segregating V segments, but an unknown experimental factor could not be excluded. A further reported finding was that TCR beta sequences accurately predicted the HLA-A and HLA-B alleles for most subjects in the first cohort. Most TCR sequences were observed very rarely across donors, whereas some public TCRs were present in many individuals. Three of the identified cytomegalovirus-associated TCR beta chains were confirmed in vitro to be specific for cytomegalovirus antigens. According to a later analysis, most CMV-associated TCR beta chains appeared to be HLA-restricted, and the HLA associations seemed to be driven largely by CMV exposure. Several of the top co-occurrence clusters appeared to be linked to parvovirus B19, influenza, CMV and Epstein-Barr virus, according to a later analysis. A group of highly shared sequence variants was considered likely to be a technical artifact of the sequencing pipeline. The 87-base-pair reads could not distinguish some IMGT-functional V segments, including TRBV6-2 and TRBV6-3, so those segments were excluded. The study gave a list of some 150 TCR beta chains associated with cytomegalovirus. Immune exposure information for the cohort was limited to CMV serostatus. The cohort was sequenced for TCR beta chains only, and without alpha or paired-chain data the features that could be detected were limited. When HLA alleles, especially DR and DQ, strongly co-occurred, attributing TCR associations to individual alleles was difficult. In a later analysis, HLA-associated TCR beta chains showed more clonal expansion and lower generation probabilities than non-associated chains that were equally common. In a later analysis, around 15,000 TCR beta sequences were associated with specific HLA alleles at a false discovery rate of 0.05. An association between a missense DCLRE1C variant and V-gene and J-gene trimming of TCR beta chains was found in a later genetic analysis and replicated in an independent cohort. According to the authors, the approach could potentially be generalized to other disease states and immunological phenotypes. Presence/absence analyses assumed roughly uniform sequencing depth across donors, an assumption that may not hold. Because HLA typing was unavailable for some donors at each locus, only the typed subset was used in association tests. Around 16 rarely observed V segments, including chromosome 9 orphons, were excluded from the earlier analysis of several hundred of the donors because counts were too low. The classifier was reported to diagnose cytomegalovirus status with high specificity and sensitivity in both the original cohort and the validation cohort. According to a later analysis, TCR association rates differed among HLA loci, with DRB1 alleles showing the most associated TCRs and HLA-C alleles showing the fewest.

Libraries were built with the immunoSEQ multiplex PCR assay. For the multiplex PCR, a mixture combining 60 forward primers for TCR Vbeta segments and 13 reverse primers for TCR Jbeta segments was used. The CDR3 region of rearranged TCR beta genes was amplified from genomic DNA with a multiplex PCR assay. On the Illumina HiSeq System, the amplified TCR beta libraries were sequenced as 87-base-pair reads. Under the source paper's analysis protocol: A later analysis tallied 75 million to 95 million unique TCR beta chains across the approximately 670 repertoires, and some 10 million of those chains were shared by two or more donors. Raw reads were error-corrected and collapsed into unique sequences by a nearest-neighbor algorithm in which closely related sequences were merged to remove PCR and sequencing errors. To assign V, D and J gene segments, CDR3 sequences were aligned to IMGT reference sequences. Each retained sequence needed at least a six-nucleotide match to both a V gene segment and a J gene segment. Rearrangements were classified as productive when the CDR3 lacked stop codons and remained in frame with V and J, and all other rearrangements were classified as non-productive. CDR3 was defined by IMGT convention, running from the second conserved V-encoded cysteine to the conserved J-encoded phenylalanine. The earlier analysis of about 590 of the donors excluded sequences that lacked an unambiguous match to a single V gene segment. In an earlier analysis of approximately 610 of the donors, V segments were called functional above 56.7% productive rearrangements and were called segregating when the between-donor standard deviation exceeded 5%. A statistical classification framework was built to diagnose cytomegalovirus status from the catalog of TCR beta chain sequences. In a later analysis, TCR nucleotide sequences were compared against IMGT/GENE-DB human TR gene sequences so that V and J genes could be assigned. A later analysis assigned CDR3 sequences and most-parsimonious VDJ recombination scenarios with the TCRdist pipeline. In a later analysis, each TCR beta chain was defined by its CDR3 amino acid sequence together with its V-gene family, and reads without a unique V-gene family were excluded. A later analysis removed roughly 590 highly shared, low-generation-probability nucleotide sequences to deal with suspected cross-contamination and a sequencing artifact. In a later analysis, a clonal expansion index for each public chain was calculated from normalized within-repertoire ranks of inferred template counts. In a later analysis, generation probabilities were computed with a VDJ recombination model fitted to out-of-frame rearrangements, and the resulting probabilities were checked against IGoR. In a later analysis, hypergeometric tests were used to score TCR-TCR, TCR-HLA and TCR-CMV co-occurrence, with a repertoire-size bias correction applied to TCR pairs. A later analysis estimated false discovery rates by permuting HLA or CMV assignments 20 times. In a later analysis, co-occurring TCRs were grouped using DBSCAN, with TCRdist sequence similarity added in when clustering inside HLA-allele-positive subsets. For co-occurrence clustering, repertoires with fewer than 30,000 or more than 120,000 public chains were excluded, along with about five repertoires with anomalous nucleotide sharing. The immuneACCESS repertoire file appears here via TCRdb, limited to in-frame rearrangements. These files lack a portion of the clones; in checked studies, under half of the deficit traces to unresolved V genes, and the cause of the others is not known. D and trimming were read from the DNA, whereas the V and J calls and clone size are those reported in that table. Recorded for this sample are 100,000 to 150,000 clones; around three quarters of them occurred a single time. The leading ten clones occupy more than 1% of the sample.

Concerning this clone itself: Its binding antigen is unknown. Within one base of it there is no much larger clone, and no base qualities were kept.

Deletion took 1 base off V and 10 bases off J, with a span of 20 bases between the germline ends. For CDR1 and CDR2, the germline V gene lists MGHRA and YSYEKL. Including cysteine and phenylalanine, the CDR3 has 16 amino acids. Of the read, only the CDR3 DNA is kept; its 48 bases are in frame from base 1. The cohort comprised approximately 700 healthy bone marrow donors. Cohort members were all nominally healthy when sampled, although unrecorded immune exposures were likely present. The donor tested CMV seronegative and was one of the 352 seronegative cohort members. Every donor gave a peripheral blood sample, and the peripheral blood mononuclear cells from that sample were used for TCR beta sequencing. The Qiagen DNeasy Blood Extraction Kit was used to extract genomic DNA from the blood cell samples.

Sample: PBMCs. This clonotype was sampled from a female donor in good health and CMV-seronegative. The chain uses TRBV4-1 and TRBJ1-5; the D gene cannot be named for sure. The DNA sequence is as follows: TGCGCCAGCAGCCAAGTGGTATCGTCCCGAATAGAACCCCAGCATTTT. This translates into CASSQVVSSRIEPQHF.